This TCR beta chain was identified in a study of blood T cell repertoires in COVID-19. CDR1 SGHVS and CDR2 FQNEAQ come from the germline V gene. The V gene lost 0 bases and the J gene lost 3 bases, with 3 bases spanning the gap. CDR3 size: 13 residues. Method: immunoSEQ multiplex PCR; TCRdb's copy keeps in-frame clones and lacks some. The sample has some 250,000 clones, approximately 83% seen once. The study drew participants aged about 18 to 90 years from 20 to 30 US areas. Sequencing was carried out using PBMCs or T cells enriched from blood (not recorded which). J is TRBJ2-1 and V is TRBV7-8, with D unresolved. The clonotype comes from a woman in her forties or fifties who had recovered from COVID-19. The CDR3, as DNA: TGTGCCAGCAGCTTAGCCTTCTACAATGAGCAGTTCTTC. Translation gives CASSLAFYNEQFF. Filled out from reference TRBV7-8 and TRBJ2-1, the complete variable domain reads GAGVSQSPRYKVAKRGQDVALRCDPISGHVSLFWYQQALGQGPEFLTYFQNEAQLDKSGLPSDRFFAERPEGSVSTLKIQRTQQEDSAVYLCASSLAFYNEQFFGPGTRLTVL.